The 10 T cell receptor beta chains below come from one sample, sequenced in a study of T cell changes during pregnancy in multiple sclerosis. Generated by immunoSEQ multiplex PCR, the TCRdb table keeps only in-frame clones and is missing some. This sample carries about 87,000 clones, just over 90% of them seen once, and the ten largest clones take around 1.4%. The sequencing here drew on peripheral blood, taken in the third trimester of pregnancy. These receptors were taken from a female donor in good health, enrolled as a control in a pregnancy study.

The chain has TRBV25-1 and TRBJ2-5; TRBD1 might be the D (5 bases). CDR1 is MGHDK and CDR2 is SYGVNS in the germline V gene. Trimming stripped 5 bases from V and 2 bases from J, with 9 bases between. This CDR3 is 13 amino acids long. The CDR3 bases are TGTGCCAGCAGTACCAGGGAACAAGAGACCCAGTACTTC. Translated, it gives CASSTREQETQYF.

This rearrangement joins TRBV28 to TRBJ1-3; D might be TRBD1 (6 bases). Germline CDR1 is MDHEN and CDR2 is SYDVKM. The CDR3 runs 14 residues. V lost 6 bases and J 4 bases, leaving 13 bases between the germline ends. CDR3 residues: CASSSTGSGNTIYF. In DNA, the CDR3 is TGTGCCAGCAGCTCGACAGGCTCAGGAAACACCATATATTTT.

The chain carries TRBV5-1 and TRBJ2-4; tentative D call: TRBD2 (6 bases). In germline, CDR1 is SGHRS, CDR2 YFSETQ. The length of the CDR3 is 16 residues. Trimming left V 0 bases short and J 7 bases short, with 17 bases between. The CDR3 DNA reads as TGCGCCAGCAGCTTGGGGGGACTTAAGACAGAGAACATTCAGTACTTC. This translates into CASSLGGLKTENIQYF.

The chain recombines TRBV7-9 with TRBJ2-1; 9 bases agree with TRBD2. The length of the CDR3 is 17 residues. The germline V gene has CDR1 SEHNR and CDR2 FQNEAQ (reference sequence). Trimming cost V 1 base and J 8 bases; bases outside gene matches: 12. CDR3 loop: CASSLGEWTSDRDEQFF. The CDR3 coding sequence is TGTGCCAGCAGCTTAGGGGAATGGACTAGCGATAGGGATGAGCAGTTCTTC.

The chain combines TRBV6-5 with TRBJ2-1; 7 bases fit TRBD2. The V segment lost 4 bases and the J segment 3 bases; nucleotides outside the gene matches: 3. Germline CDR1 MNHEY, CDR2 SVGAGI. This CDR3 region has 14 residues. Here the CDR3 reads CASSLTGGYNEQFF. CDR3 in DNA: TGTGCCAGCAGTTTAACGGGAGGCTACAATGAGCAGTTCTTC.

The V call is TRBV7-9, the J call TRBJ1-2; 9 bases match TRBD1. The CDR3 is 14 residues long. The ends lost 3 bases at V and 4 bases at J; junction bases unmatched: 3. Germline V gives CDR1 SEHNR, CDR2 FQNEAQ (reference sequence). For the CDR3, the DNA is TGTGCCAGCAGCTTGGGACAGGGTAGCTATGGCTACACCTTC. This codes for CASSLGQGSYGYTF.

This clone was seen once. The CDR3 sequence: CASSFRDTEAFF. DNA of the CDR3: TGTGCCAGCAGCTTCCGGGACACTGAAGCTTTCTTT. The chain carries TRBV5-6 and TRBJ1-1; D uncertain. This CDR3 has 12 residues. CDR1 SGHDT and CDR2 YYEEEE come from the germline V gene. With 2 bases removed from V and 3 bases from J, the gap between germline ends came to 5 bases.

This sequence joins TRBV5-1 and TRBJ2-1; the match to TRBD2 covers 12 bases. V lost 3 bases and J lost 10; bases outside the gene matches: 8. The CDR3 runs to 15 residues. The germline CDR1 and CDR2 sequences are SGHRS and YFSETQ. The CDR3 here is CASSSGTSGWWEQFF. CDR3 nucleotide sequence: TGCGCCAGCAGCTCCGGGACTAGCGGGTGGTGGGAGCAGTTCTTC.

In this sample, this clone turned up a few times. V is TRBV15 and J is TRBJ2-7; maybe TRBD2 (6 bases). This CDR3 contains 15 residues. Trimming took 3 bases from V and 0 from J, leaving 12 bases between them. Germline V CDR1 and CDR2: LNHNV, YYDKDF (reference sequence). CDR3 nucleotide sequence: TGTGCCACCAGCAGTACCGGGACTCTCTCCTACGAGCAGTACTTC. Translated, it gives CATSSTGTLSYEQYF.

This chain uses TRBV28 with TRBJ1-2; a possible D gene is TRBD1 (6 bases). Trimming took off 6 bases at V and 6 bases at J, with 14 bases between the two ends. Germline V gene data show CDR1 as MDHEN and CDR2 as SYDVKM. This CDR3 is built from 13 residues. CDR3 coding DNA: TGTGCCAGCAGGTCCGGGACAACTCATGGCTACACCTTC. The encoded protein is CASRSGTTHGYTF.